This T cell receptor beta chain was obtained from a study of human T cells and chemical hapten exposure. The germline gives CDR1 SGHNT, CDR2 YYREEE (reference sequence). Germline trimming cut 4 bases from V and 5 bases from J; bases unmatched to any gene: 13. CDR3 length equals 16 residues. Study-wide points: Those TCRs sitting above 1 in 1000 frequency stayed the same with DPC sensitization.

TCRdb processed the RACE reads anew with MiXCR; each CDR3 protein has one entry. The sample has 380,000 or so distinct CDR3 sequences; more than 4.5% are singletons. This clonotype was seen many times. Its target is not known. Time point in this sample: patch test 1, 2 weeks after DPC sensitization. Described treatment: therapeutic diphenylcyclopropenone sensitization with weekly scalp DPC. The chain is built from TRBV5-4 and TRBJ2-5; 8 bases agree with TRBD1. This receptor was taken from a woman between 45 and 65 years old with alopecia areata. Some clones in this sample may be carry-over from other donors' samples. The material sequenced was whole blood, taken in connection with sensitization to the hapten diphenylcyclopropenone (DPC). The DNA of the CDR3 is TGTGCCAGCAGCACACGGACAGGGTCGGGTAGGGAGACCCAGTACTTC. It specifies CASSTRTGSGRETQYF.